This T cell receptor (beta chain) was identified during a study of T cells expressing NK-cell markers. CDR3 length equals 12 residues. The germline CDR1 and CDR2 sequences are DFQATT and SNEGSKA (reference sequence). TCRdb reprocessed the 5' RACE reads and stores each CDR3 protein as one record, lacking DNA. Recorded for this sample: about half a million distinct CDR3 sequences. The sequence derives from a woman aged 45-65 years in good health. The sample taken for sequencing was blood T cells: a sorted CD56 or NKG2C T cell subset, CD4+ or CD8+ T cells, or bulk PBMC T cells (not recorded which). This chain uses TRBV20-1 with TRBJ1-1; TCRdb selects TRBD1, and the lack of DNA leaves this call unchecked. The CDR3 region is CSARDRGHEAFF.